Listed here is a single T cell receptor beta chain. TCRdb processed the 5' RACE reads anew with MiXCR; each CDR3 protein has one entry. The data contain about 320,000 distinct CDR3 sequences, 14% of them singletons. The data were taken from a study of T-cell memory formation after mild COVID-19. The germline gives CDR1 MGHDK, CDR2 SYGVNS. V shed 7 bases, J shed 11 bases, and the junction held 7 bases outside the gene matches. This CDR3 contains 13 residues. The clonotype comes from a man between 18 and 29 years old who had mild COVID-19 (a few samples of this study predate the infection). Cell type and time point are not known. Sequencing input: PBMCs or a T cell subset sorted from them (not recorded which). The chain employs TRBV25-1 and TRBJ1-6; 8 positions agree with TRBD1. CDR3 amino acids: CASTDDRGTPLHF. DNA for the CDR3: TGTGCCAGCACCGATGACAGGGGAACACCCCTCCACTTT.